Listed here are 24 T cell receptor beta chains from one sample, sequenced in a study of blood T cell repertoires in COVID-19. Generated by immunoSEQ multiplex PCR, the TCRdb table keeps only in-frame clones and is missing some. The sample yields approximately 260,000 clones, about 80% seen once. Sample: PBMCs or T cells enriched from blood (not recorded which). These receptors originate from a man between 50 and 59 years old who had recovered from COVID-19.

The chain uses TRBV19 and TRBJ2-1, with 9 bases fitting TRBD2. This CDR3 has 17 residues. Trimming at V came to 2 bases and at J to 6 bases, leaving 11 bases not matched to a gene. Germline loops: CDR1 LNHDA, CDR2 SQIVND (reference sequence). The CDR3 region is CASSISAGGFGFNEQFF. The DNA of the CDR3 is TGTGCCAGTAGTATATCTGCGGGAGGGTTTGGGTTCAATGAGCAGTTCTTC. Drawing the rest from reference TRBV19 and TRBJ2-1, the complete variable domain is DGGITQSPKYLFRKEGQNVTLSCEQNLNHDAMYWYRQDPGQGLRLIYYSQIVNDFQKGDIAEGYSVSREKKESFPLTVTSAQKNPTAFYLCASSISAGGFGFNEQFFGPGTRLTVL.

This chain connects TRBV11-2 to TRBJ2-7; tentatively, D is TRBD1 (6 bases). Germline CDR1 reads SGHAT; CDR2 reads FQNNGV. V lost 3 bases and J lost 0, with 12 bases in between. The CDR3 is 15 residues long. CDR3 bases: TGTGCCAGCAGCTTCGTGACAGGAGGCTCCTACGAGCAGTACTTC. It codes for CASSFVTGGSYEQYF.

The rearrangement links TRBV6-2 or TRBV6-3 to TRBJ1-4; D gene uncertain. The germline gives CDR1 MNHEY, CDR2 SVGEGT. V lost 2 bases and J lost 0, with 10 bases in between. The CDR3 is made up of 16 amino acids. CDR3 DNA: TGTGCCAGCAGTTACGCGCCCGGTGCAACTAATGAAAAACTGTTTTTT. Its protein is CASSYAPGATNEKLFF.

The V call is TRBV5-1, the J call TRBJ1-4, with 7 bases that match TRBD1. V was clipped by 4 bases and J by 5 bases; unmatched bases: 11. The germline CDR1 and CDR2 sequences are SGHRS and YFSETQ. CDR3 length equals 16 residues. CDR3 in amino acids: CASSPSSGTENEKLFF. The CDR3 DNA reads TGCGCCAGCAGCCCATCCTCCGGGACAGAGAATGAAAAACTGTTTTTT.

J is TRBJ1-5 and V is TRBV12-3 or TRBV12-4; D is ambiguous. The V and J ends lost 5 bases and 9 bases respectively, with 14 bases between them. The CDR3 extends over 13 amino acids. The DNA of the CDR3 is TGTGCCAGCAGTGGGTCCCCCGGGTGGCCCCAGCATTTT. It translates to CASSGSPGWPQHF.

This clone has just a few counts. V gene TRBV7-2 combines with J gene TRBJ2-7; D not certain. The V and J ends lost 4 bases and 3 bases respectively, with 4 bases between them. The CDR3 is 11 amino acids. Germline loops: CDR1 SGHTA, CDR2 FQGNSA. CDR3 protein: CASSSRYEQYF. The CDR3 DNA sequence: TGTGCCAGCAGCTCCCGCTACGAGCAGTACTTC.

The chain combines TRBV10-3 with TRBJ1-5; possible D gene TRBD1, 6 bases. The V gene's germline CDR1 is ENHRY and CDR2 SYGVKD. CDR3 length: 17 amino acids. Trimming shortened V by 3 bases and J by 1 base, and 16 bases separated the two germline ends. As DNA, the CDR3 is TGTGCCATCAGTGACCCCCTTACAGGGTTGAGCAATCAGCCCCAGCATTTT. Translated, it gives CAISDPLTGLSNQPQHF.

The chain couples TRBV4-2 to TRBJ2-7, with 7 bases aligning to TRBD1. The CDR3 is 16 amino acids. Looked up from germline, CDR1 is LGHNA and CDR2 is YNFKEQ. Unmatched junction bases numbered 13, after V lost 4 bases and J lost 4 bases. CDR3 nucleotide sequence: TGTGCCAGCAGCCCCATGGGCGACAGGGCGTCGTACGAGCAGTACTTC. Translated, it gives CASSPMGDRASYEQYF.

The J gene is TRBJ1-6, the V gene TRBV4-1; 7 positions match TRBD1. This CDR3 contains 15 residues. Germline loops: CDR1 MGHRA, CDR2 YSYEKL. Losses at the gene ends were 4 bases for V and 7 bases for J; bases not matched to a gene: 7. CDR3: CASSRDRVANSPLHF. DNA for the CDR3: TGCGCCAGCAGCCGAGACAGGGTGGCGAATTCACCCCTCCACTTT.

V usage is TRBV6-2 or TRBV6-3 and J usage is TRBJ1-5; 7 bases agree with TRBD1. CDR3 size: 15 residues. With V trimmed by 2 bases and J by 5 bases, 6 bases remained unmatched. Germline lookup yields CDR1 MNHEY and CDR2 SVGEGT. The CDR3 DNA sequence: TGTGCCAGCAGTTACAGGGGGCTAGTTGATCAGCCCCAGCATTTT. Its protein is CASSYRGLVDQPQHF.

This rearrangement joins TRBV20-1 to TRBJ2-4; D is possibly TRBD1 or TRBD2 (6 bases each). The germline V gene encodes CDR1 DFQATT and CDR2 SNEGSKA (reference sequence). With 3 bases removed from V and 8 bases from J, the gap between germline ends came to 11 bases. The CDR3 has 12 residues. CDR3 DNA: TGCAGTGCTAGTGACAGGAGGGACATTCAGTACTTC. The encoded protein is CSASDRRDIQYF.

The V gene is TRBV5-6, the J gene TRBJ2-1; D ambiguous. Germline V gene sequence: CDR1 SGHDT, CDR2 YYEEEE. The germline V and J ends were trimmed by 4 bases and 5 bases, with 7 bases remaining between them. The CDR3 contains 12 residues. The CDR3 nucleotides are TGTGCCAGCAGCCGACTGGACAATGAGCAGTTCTTC. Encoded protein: CASSRLDNEQFF.

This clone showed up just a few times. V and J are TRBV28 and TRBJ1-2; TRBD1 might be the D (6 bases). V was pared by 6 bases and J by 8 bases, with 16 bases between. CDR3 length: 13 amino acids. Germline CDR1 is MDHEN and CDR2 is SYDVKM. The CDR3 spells CASSRSGGGGYTF. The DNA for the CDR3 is TGTGCCAGCAGCCGATCGGGGGGGGGCGGCTACACCTTC.

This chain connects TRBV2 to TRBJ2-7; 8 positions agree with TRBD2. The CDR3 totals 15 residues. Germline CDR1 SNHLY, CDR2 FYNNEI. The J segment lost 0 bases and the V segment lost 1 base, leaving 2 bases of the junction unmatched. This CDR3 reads CASSEGSGTSYEQYF. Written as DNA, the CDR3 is TGTGCCAGCAGTGAAGGTAGCGGGACCTCCTACGAGCAGTACTTC.

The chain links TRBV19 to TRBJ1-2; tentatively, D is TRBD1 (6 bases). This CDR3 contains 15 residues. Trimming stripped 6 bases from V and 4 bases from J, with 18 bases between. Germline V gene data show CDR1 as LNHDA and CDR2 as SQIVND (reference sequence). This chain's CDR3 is CASSPQEGGGYGYTF. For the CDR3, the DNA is TGTGCCAGTAGCCCTCAGGAGGGAGGGGGCTATGGCTACACCTTC. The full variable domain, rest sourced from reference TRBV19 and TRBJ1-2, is DGGITQSPKYLFRKEGQNVTLSCEQNLNHDAMYWYRQDPGQGLRLIYYSQIVNDFQKGDIAEGYSVSREKKESFPLTVTSAQKNPTAFYLCASSPQEGGGYGYTFGSGTRLTVV.

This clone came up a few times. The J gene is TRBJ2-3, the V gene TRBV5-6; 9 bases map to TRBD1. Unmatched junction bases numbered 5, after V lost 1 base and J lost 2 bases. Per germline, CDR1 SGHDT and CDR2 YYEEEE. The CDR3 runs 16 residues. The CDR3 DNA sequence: TGTGCCAGCAGCTTGCTAGGGACAGGGTCCACAGATACGCAGTATTTT. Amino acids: CASSLLGTGSTDTQYF.

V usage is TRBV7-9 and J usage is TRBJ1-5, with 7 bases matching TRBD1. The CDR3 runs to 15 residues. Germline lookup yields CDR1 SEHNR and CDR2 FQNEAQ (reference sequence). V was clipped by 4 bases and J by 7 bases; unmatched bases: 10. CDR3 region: CASSSSTRGNQPQHF. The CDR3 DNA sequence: TGTGCCAGCAGCTCATCCACCAGGGGGAACCAGCCCCAGCATTTT.

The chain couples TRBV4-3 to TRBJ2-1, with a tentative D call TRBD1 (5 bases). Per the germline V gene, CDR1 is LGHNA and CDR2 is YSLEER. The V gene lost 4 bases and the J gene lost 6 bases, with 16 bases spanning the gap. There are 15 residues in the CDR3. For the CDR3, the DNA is TGCGCCAGCAGCCGAAGTTCAGGGCTCGGCAATGAGCAGTTCTTC. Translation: CASSRSSGLGNEQFF.

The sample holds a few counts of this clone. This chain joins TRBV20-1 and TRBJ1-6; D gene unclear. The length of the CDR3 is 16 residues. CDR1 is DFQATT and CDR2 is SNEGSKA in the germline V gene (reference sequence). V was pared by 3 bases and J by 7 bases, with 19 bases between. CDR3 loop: CSASFRTAGGNSPLHF. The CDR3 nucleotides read TGCAGTGCTAGTTTTCGTACGGCGGGAGGAAATTCACCCCTCCACTTT.

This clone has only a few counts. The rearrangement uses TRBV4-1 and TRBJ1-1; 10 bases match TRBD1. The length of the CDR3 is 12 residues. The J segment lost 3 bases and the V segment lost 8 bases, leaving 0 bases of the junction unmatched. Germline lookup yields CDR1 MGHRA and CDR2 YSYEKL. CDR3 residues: CASGQGDTEAFF. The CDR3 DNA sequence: TGCGCCAGCGGACAGGGGGACACTGAAGCTTTCTTT.

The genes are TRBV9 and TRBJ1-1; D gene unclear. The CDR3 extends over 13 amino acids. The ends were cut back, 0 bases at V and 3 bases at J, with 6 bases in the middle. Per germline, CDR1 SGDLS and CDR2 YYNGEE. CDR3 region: CASSVVTDTEAFF. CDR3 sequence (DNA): TGTGCCAGCAGCGTAGTAACGGACACTGAAGCTTTCTTT.

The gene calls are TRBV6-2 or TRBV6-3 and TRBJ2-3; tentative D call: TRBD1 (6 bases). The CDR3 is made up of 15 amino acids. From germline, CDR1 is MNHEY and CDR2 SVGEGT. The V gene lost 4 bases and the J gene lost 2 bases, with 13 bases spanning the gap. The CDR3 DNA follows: TGTGCCAGCAGTTCGTACAGGGAAGTCACAGATACGCAGTATTTT. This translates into CASSSYREVTDTQYF.

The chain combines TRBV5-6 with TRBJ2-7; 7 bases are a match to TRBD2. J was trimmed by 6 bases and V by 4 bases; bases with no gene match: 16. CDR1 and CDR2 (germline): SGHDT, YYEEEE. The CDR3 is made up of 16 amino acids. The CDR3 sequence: CASSVKAAGYFGEQYF. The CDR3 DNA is TGTGCCAGCAGCGTGAAGGCAGCGGGATATTTTGGCGAGCAGTACTTC.

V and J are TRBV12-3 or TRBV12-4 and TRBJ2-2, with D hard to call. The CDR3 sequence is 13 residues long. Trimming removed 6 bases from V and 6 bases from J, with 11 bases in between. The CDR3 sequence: CASRTWASGELFF. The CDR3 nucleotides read TGTGCCAGCAGAACGTGGGCGTCCGGGGAGCTGTTTTTT.